Below are 7 T cell receptor beta chains sequenced from a single sample in a study of blood T cell repertoires in COVID-19. Clones were sequenced by immunoSEQ multiplex PCR, and TCRdb holds only the in-frame ones, with some missing. The sample contains roughly 230,000 clones, 83% of which appear only once. The sample comprised peripheral blood. The source is a man in his forties with active or convalescent COVID-19.

The rearrangement joins TRBV10-2 to TRBJ2-7; 7 bases agree with TRBD2. This CDR3 contains 17 residues. Per the germline V gene, CDR1 is WSHSY and CDR2 is SAAADI. Trimming took 2 bases from V and 0 from J; bases not matched to a gene: 10. CDR3 coding DNA: TGCGCCAGCAGTGAGGTTTTTACAGGCGGGGGCTCCTACGAGCAGTACTTC. Translated, it gives CASSEVFTGGGSYEQYF.

The chain links TRBV6-5 to TRBJ1-2, with 7 bases aligning to TRBD1. V gave up 6 bases and J gave up 1 base; unmatched junction bases: 2. CDR1 and CDR2 (germline): MNHEY, SVGAGI. The CDR3 totals 13 residues. The CDR3 here is CASRQGFNYGYTF. CDR3 in DNA: TGTGCCAGCAGACAGGGGTTTAACTATGGCTACACCTTC.

The chain has TRBV14 and TRBJ1-2; 9 bases are a match to TRBD1. CDR3 length: 15 residues. Unmatched junction bases numbered 4, after V lost 3 bases and J lost 2 bases. Germline V CDR1 and CDR2: SGHDN, FVKESK. The chain's CDR3 is CASSQAGTGNYGYTF. As DNA, the CDR3 is TGTGCCAGCAGCCAGGCCGGGACAGGGAACTATGGCTACACCTTC.

The chain carries TRBV3-1 (or the pseudogene TRBV3-2) and TRBJ1-2; no clear D. Per germline, CDR1 LGHDT and CDR2 YNNKEL (reference sequence). The CDR3 extends over 14 amino acids. Deletions cut 5 bases from V and 0 bases from J, with 10 bases between. CDR3 sequence: CASSSPNSNYGYTF. The DNA of the CDR3 is TGTGCCAGCAGCTCCCCAAATTCTAACTATGGCTACACCTTC.

This sequence joins TRBV10-3 and TRBJ1-1, with 9 bases matching TRBD1. The V and J ends lost 10 bases and 4 bases, in that order; junction bases with no gene match: 4. The CDR3 covers 12 residues. Germline lookup yields CDR1 ENHRY and CDR2 SYGVKD. CDR3 in amino acids: CATGQGTTEAFF. For the CDR3, the DNA is TGTGCCACAGGACAGGGGACCACTGAAGCTTTCTTT.

The chain has TRBV5-5 and TRBJ2-6; D not resolved. Germline V gene data show CDR1 as SGHKS and CDR2 as YYEKEE (reference sequence). The CDR3 is 17 amino acids. Trimming cost V 2 bases and J 1 base, with 13 bases left between them. CDR3 nucleotide sequence: TGTGCCAGCAGCTTTGTACTCCGAATGTCTGGGGCCAACGTCCTGACTTTC. This codes for CASSFVLRMSGANVLTF. Looking up the rest from reference TRBV5-5 and TRBJ2-6 gives the full variable domain: DAGVTQSPTHLIKTRGQQVTLRCSPISGHKSVSWYQQVLGQGPQFIFQYYEKEERGRGNFPDRFSARQFPNYSSELNVNALLLGDSALYLCASSFVLRMSGANVLTFGAGSRLTVL.

The table lists this clone with a count of one. The chain recombines TRBV5-4 with TRBJ2-1; 7 positions agree with TRBD2. The CDR3 has 13 amino acids. The junction had 10 bases not matched to a gene; V was cut back by 4 bases and J by 12 bases. Germline CDR1 is SGHNT and CDR2 is YYREEE (reference sequence). The CDR3 DNA sequence: TGTGCCAGCAGCACTGACGGACGCGGGGGGCAGTTCTTC. Its protein is CASSTDGRGGQFF.